A single sample gave rise to the 10 T cell receptor beta chains below, sequenced in a study of vaccination effects on CD4 cells after COVID-19 (dated by TCRdb to 2021 to 2024). After around 11 days of culture, CD4+ T cells were isolated with the EasySep CD4+ T cell isolation kit. What these receptors recognize is not known. Receptor libraries were prepared by the immunoSEQ multiplex PCR assay. The clones in this table, taken by TCRdb from immuneACCESS, are in-frame only. Not every clone is retained; where verified, under half of the shortfall comes from an unresolved V gene, and the cause of the rest is unknown. A total of around 35,000 clones appear in this sample, approximately 75% of them only once. Jointly, the top ten make up 3% of the sample. The sample here was CD4+ T cells from PBMCs cultured without peptide, taken before COVID-19 vaccination. The receptors stem from a human donor who received a COVID-19 vaccine.

The chain links TRBV6-1 to TRBJ2-5; unclear D gene. V lost 5 bases and J lost 1, with 5 bases in between. The CDR3 extends over 12 amino acids. Germline CDR1 MNHNS, CDR2 SASEGT. CDR3 sequence: CASSWSQETQYF. DNA of the CDR3: TGTGCCAGCAGTTGGAGCCAAGAGACCCAGTACTTC.

J is TRBJ2-2 and V is TRBV5-1; D is possibly TRBD2 (7 bases). The V gene's germline CDR1 is SGHRS and CDR2 YFSETQ. V lost 7 bases, J lost 0 bases, and 10 bases lay in between. The CDR3 contains 14 residues. CDR3 coding DNA: TGCGCCAGCGAGGGGGGGCCGAACACCGGGGAGCTGTTTTTT. Translation gives CASEGGPNTGELFF.

The chain's CDR3 is CASSYSGLREKLFF. DNA of the CDR3: TGTGCCAGCAGTTACTCGGGACTTCGTGAAAAACTGTTTTTT. The chain links TRBV6-5 to TRBJ1-4; the D gene is possibly TRBD1 (5 bases). The length of the CDR3 is 14 residues. Germline V gene data show CDR1 as MNHEY and CDR2 as SVGAGI. V lost 0 bases and J lost 7, with 9 bases in between.

This clone was recorded a few times. The V gene is TRBV5-4, the J gene TRBJ1-2; 7 nucleotides align to TRBD1. There are 15 residues in the CDR3. The junction had 9 bases not matched to a gene; V was cut back by 4 bases and J by 3 bases. Germline CDR1 and CDR2: SGHNT and YYREEE (reference sequence). The CDR3 sequence is CASSRQGSKDYGYTF. As DNA, the CDR3 is TGTGCCAGCAGCCGACAGGGAAGTAAGGACTATGGCTACACCTTC.

A few counts support this clone. The chain couples TRBV29-1 to TRBJ1-1, with D hard to call. Germline V lookup: CDR1 SQVTM, CDR2 ANQGSEA. This CDR3 region has 13 residues. Trimming removed 4 bases at V and 2 bases at J, with 11 bases between. CDR3 sequence reads: CSVGSLINTEAFF. The CDR3, as DNA: TGCAGCGTTGGGTCTTTAATCAACACTGAAGCTTTCTTT.

This chain connects TRBV6-6 to TRBJ2-1; TRBD2 is a possible D gene (6 bases). The V end was cut by 3 bases, the J end by 7 bases, with 16 bases between. From germline, CDR1 is MNHNY and CDR2 SVGAGI (reference sequence). The CDR3 has 15 amino acids. CDR3 sequence reads: CASSYMGGDLNEQFF. The CDR3 DNA reads as TGTGCCAGCAGTTATATGGGTGGGGACTTGAATGAGCAGTTCTTC.

The chain carries TRBV5-1 and TRBJ1-1; D gene uncertain. CDR3 length equals 15 residues. CDR1 is SGHRS and CDR2 is YFSETQ in the germline V gene. V lost 4 bases to trimming and J lost 1 base, with 14 bases between them. The CDR3 sequence is CASSTGWEANTEAFF. The CDR3 DNA sequence: TGCGCCAGCAGCACGGGGTGGGAAGCGAACACTGAAGCTTTCTTT.

Comments on this clone: One end of the junction does not line up with germline, which may come from a read error. J is TRBJ2-1 and V is TRBV9, with a tentative D call TRBD2 (6 bases). Germline V CDR1 and CDR2: SGDLS, YYNGEE. The CDR3 runs 16 residues. In nucleotides, the CDR3 is TGTGCCAGCAGCGTACAAGCCGGGAGCTCCCACAATGAGCAGTTCTTC. This codes for CASSVQAGSSHNEQFF.

The genes are TRBV6-1 and TRBJ2-1; TRBD1 matches 10 bases. There are 16 residues in the CDR3. V lost 1 base and J lost 1; bases outside the gene matches: 1. The germline CDR1 and CDR2 sequences are MNHNS and SASEGT. The CDR3 region has the DNA TGTGCCAGCAGTGAAGGGACAGGGGGGTCCTACAATGAGCAGTTCTTC. Translating it yields CASSEGTGGSYNEQFF.

This clone has only one observation. The gene calls are TRBV9 and TRBJ1-2; no clear D gene. V lost 0 bases and J lost 5, with 11 bases in between. CDR1 SGDLS and CDR2 YYNGEE come from the germline V gene. The CDR3 is 14 amino acids. The CDR3: CASSVGVAVYGYTF. CDR3 DNA sequence: TGTGCCAGCAGCGTAGGTGTGGCAGTTTATGGCTACACCTTC.